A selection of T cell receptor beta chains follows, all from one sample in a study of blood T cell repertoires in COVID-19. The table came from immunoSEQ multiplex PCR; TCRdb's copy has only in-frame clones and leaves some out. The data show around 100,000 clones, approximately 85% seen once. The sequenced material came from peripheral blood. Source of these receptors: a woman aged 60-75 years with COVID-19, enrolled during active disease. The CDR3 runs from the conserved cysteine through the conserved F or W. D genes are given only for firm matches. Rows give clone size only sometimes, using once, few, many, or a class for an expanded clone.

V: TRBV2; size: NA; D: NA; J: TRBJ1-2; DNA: TGTGCCAGCAGTGAAGCATACAATAACTATGGCTACACCTTC; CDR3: CASSEAYNNYGYTF
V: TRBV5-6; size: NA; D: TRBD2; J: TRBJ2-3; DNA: TGTGCCAGCAGCTTGGCCGGTAGCGGGGGGGCGGATACGCAGTATTTT; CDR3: CASSLAGSGGADTQYF
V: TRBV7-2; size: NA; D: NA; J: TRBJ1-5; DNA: TGTGCCAGCAGCTTATTACAGGATAGCAATCAGCCCCAGCATTTT; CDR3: CASSLLQDSNQPQHF
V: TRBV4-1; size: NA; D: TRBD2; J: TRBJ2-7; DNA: TGCGCCAGCAGCCAAGTTTGGGGGACTAGCGGGGGGAACGAGCAGTACTTC; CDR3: CASSQVWGTSGGNEQYF
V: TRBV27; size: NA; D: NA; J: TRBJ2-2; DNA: TGTGCCAGCAGCCCAACGTCCGGGGCGAACACCGGGGAGCTGTTTTTT; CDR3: CASSPTSGANTGELFF
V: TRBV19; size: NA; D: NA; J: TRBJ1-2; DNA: TGTGCCAGTAGTGATGAGGGAGAAGGCTATGGCTACACCTTC; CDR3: CASSDEGEGYGYTF
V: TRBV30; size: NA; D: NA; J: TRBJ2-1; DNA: TGTGCCTGGAGTGTAGCGGAGGATGAGCAGTTCTTC; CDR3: CAWSVAEDEQFF
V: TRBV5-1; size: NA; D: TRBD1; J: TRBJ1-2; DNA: TGCGCCAGCAGCCCGGGGGACAGGGGGAACTATGGCTACACCTTC; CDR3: CASSPGDRGNYGYTF
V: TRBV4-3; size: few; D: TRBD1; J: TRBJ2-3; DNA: TGCGCCAGCAGCCAAATTTTAAACAGGGGGCGGACAGATACGCAGTATTTT; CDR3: CASSQILNRGRTDTQYF
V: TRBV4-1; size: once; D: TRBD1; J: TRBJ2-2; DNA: TGCGCCAGCAGCCAAGGGGACAGGGCACCCGGGGAGCTGTTTTTT; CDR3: CASSQGDRAPGELFF
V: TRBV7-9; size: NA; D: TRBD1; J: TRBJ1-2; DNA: TGTGCCAGCAGCTTACCCCAGGGGGGCTATGGCTACACCTTC; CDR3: CASSLPQGGYGYTF
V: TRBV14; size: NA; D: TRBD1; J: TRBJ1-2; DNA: TGTGCCAGCAGCCACGGGACAGGGTATTATGGCTACACCTTC; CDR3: CASSHGTGYYGYTF
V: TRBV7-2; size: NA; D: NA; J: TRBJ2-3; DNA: TGTGCCAGCAGCTTACAGGGGGGTAGCACAGATACGCAGTATTTT; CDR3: CASSLQGGSTDTQYF
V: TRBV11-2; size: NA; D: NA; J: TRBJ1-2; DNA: TGTGCCAGCAGCTTAGGCTCAGGGGCGTCGGCAGGCTATGGCTACACCTTC; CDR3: CASSLGSGASAGYGYTF
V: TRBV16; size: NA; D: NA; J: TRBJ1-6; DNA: TGTGCCAGCAGCCAATCCCGGGGGGGGAATTCACCCCTCCACTTT; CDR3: CASSQSRGGNSPLHF
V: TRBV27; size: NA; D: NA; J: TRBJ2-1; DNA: TGTGCCACCCAGTCAGGACAGATCAATGAGCAGTTCTTC; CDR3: CATQSGQINEQFF